What follows describes a single TCR beta chain. Antigen specificity is unknown. Three nested ARM-PCR rounds with V-beta and C-beta primers built TCRB libraries. TCRB-specific cDNA synthesis used roughly 0.55 ug of total RNA. No unique molecular identifiers were described for these TCRB libraries. A single record per CDR3 protein comes from TCRdb applying MiXCR to the multiplex PCR reads. The profile shows some 32,000 distinct CDR3 sequences, around 55% of them singletons. The data originate from a study of tumor-infiltrating lymphocytes in glioblastoma multiforme. Germline V gives CDR1 MGHRA, CDR2 YSYEKL. The CDR3 loop spans 16 amino acids. V shed 1 base, J shed 4 bases, and the junction held 9 bases outside the gene matches. Points from the study as a whole: Unequal TCR RNA per T cell might skew measured clone sizes. Only one glioblastoma patient had TCR and mutation analysis.

This receptor was obtained from a male donor with glioblastoma. The V and J genes are TRBV4-1 and TRBJ2-7, with 8 bases matching TRBD1. The sequenced sample consisted of brain tumor tissue. CDR3 DNA: TGCGCCAGCAGCCAAGTTTTAGGACAGGGACGATACGAGCAGTACTTC. Translation: CASSQVLGQGRYEQYF.